This T cell receptor (beta chain) was found in a study of CD8+ T cells in alopecia areata. Study details: Tofacitinib was given for 6 to 18 months, then stopped for 6 months. Study-wide points: Links between baseline CD8+ expansion and response need larger treated cohorts.

Treatment denoted: oral pan-JAK inhibitor, 5-10 mg twice daily. Obtained from alopecia areata patients were lesional scalp punch biopsies along with peripheral blood. Reverse transcription of extracted RNA yielded cDNA, which provided the sequencing template. TCRdb's copy holds only in-frame clones and misses some; the assay was immunoSEQ multiplex PCR. The table includes around 200,000 clones, roughly 62% detected once. This clone was observed a handful of times. Its antigen is not known. The CDR3 loop spans 13 amino acids. CDR1 MNHNS and CDR2 SASEGT come from the germline V gene. V was pared by 9 bases and J by 2 bases, with 3 bases of the junction left unmatched.

This TCR was recovered from a human donor with alopecia areata. The chain combines TRBV6-1 with TRBJ1-5; 8 bases align to TRBD1. Here the sequenced sample was CD8+ T cells sorted from blood, taken at week 24, from a patient treated with tofacitinib. CDR3 nucleotides: TGTGCCAGTAAGGGACAGGGCAATCAGCCCCAGCATTTT. It specifies CASKGQGNQPQHF.